These T cell receptor beta chains were read from a single sample in a study of blood T cell repertoires in COVID-19. Clones were sequenced by immunoSEQ multiplex PCR, and TCRdb holds only the in-frame ones, with some missing. The table lists approximately 45,000 clones, 80% to 90% of them singletons. Sequencing used peripheral blood. Every receptor here comes from a woman older than 75 with acute or convalescent COVID-19. The CDR3 runs from the conserved cysteine through the conserved F or W. Each record gives: V gene, clone size, J gene, D gene, CDR3 protein, CDR3 DNA. D genes are given only for firm matches. The size entry is marked missing in some rows and otherwise reads once, few, many or a size class.

TRBV7-2	.	TRBJ2-2	.	CASSLAPVGGAGGELFF	TGTGCCAGCAGCTTAGCGCCAGTAGGGGGGGCAGGCGGGGAGCTGTTTTTT
TRBV6-5	few	TRBJ1-2	TRBD1	CASSYLRTGGGYGYTF	TGTGCCAGCAGTTACCTTCGGACAGGGGGGGGCTATGGCTACACCTTC
TRBV30	once	TRBJ1-4	.	CAWRIRGANEKLFF	TGTGCCTGGAGGATCAGAGGTGCTAATGAAAAACTGTTTTTT
TRBV24-1	.	TRBJ1-1	.	CATRERSNTEAFF	TGTGCCACCAGGGAGAGGTCGAACACTGAAGCTTTCTTT
TRBV19	.	TRBJ1-1	TRBD1	CASSIAGTVNTEAFF	TGTGCCAGTAGTATAGCTGGGACAGTGAACACTGAAGCTTTCTTT
TRBV4-2	.	TRBJ1-1	TRBD1	CASSHLGQDTEAFF	TGTGCCAGCAGCCACCTCGGACAGGACACTGAAGCTTTCTTT
TRBV10-3	.	TRBJ1-2	.	CAISLTSNYGYTF	TGTGCCATCAGCCTGACAAGCAACTATGGCTACACCTTC
TRBV9	.	TRBJ2-7	TRBD1	CASSGTGQGVRSYEQYF	TGTGCCAGCAGCGGCACGGGACAGGGGGTACGATCCTACGAGCAGTACTTC
TRBV6-6	.	TRBJ1-6	.	CATSTASSSPLHF	TGTGCCACTTCGACTGCGTCCAGTTCACCCCTCCACTTT
TRBV10-3	.	TRBJ2-5	TRBD2	CAISDLAGDLGETQYF	TGTGCCATCAGTGACCTAGCGGGGGACCTGGGAGAGACCCAGTACTTC
TRBV9	.	TRBJ1-4	TRBD1	CASSERTGANEKLFF	TGTGCCAGCAGCGAGCGGACAGGCGCTAATGAAAAACTGTTTTTT
TRBV10-3	.	TRBJ2-7	.	CAISYSGDYEQYF	TGTGCCATCAGTTATTCGGGAGACTACGAGCAGTACTTC
TRBV21-1	.	TRBJ1-2	.	CASSKANSPGQGHGYTF	TGTGCCAGCAGCAAAGCAAATTCCCCAGGACAGGGGCACGGCTACACCTTC
TRBV3-1/TRBV3-2	.	TRBJ1-1	TRBD1	CASSRMTGASTEAFF	TGTGCCAGCAGCCGAATGACAGGGGCTAGCACTGAAGCTTTCTTT
TRBV6-2/TRBV6-3	.	TRBJ1-1	TRBD1	CASSIRGLGTEAFF	TGTGCCAGCAGTATCAGGGGGCTCGGCACTGAAGCTTTCTTT
TRBV5-6	.	TRBJ2-5	.	CASSLRRAYQETQYF	TGTGCCAGCAGCTTGCGCAGGGCGTACCAAGAGACCCAGTACTTC
TRBV5-1	.	TRBJ2-2	TRBD1	CASSIDRGHTGELFF	TGCGCCAGCAGCATCGACAGGGGGCACACCGGGGAGCTGTTTTTT
TRBV5-6	.	TRBJ1-2	.	CASSLGPTGNYGYTF	TGTGCCAGCAGCTTGGGCCCCACAGGGAACTATGGCTACACCTTC
TRBV5-1	.	TRBJ1-2	TRBD1	CASSPLATGVYGYTF	TGCGCCAGCAGCCCTTTAGCGACAGGGGTCTATGGCTACACCTTC